The 19 T cell receptor beta chains below all came from one sample that was sequenced in a study of T-cell reconstitution after alpha-beta-depleted transplantation in children. This sample's TCRbeta library carried unique molecular identifier barcodes. TCRdb re-called the PCR reads through MiXCR, storing one row per CDR3 protein. The sample records a few hundred thousand distinct CDR3 sequences, more than 7.5% being singletons. Sequencing was performed on PBMCs from the stem cell graft donor, taken from the stem cell graft. The receptor source for this set is a human donor who donated a stem cell graft to a child with SCID.

This clonotype was seen at least ten times. V gene TRBV6-5 combines with J gene TRBJ2-3; maybe TRBD2 (6 bases). Germline CDR1 and CDR2: MNHEY and SVGAGI. The CDR3 extends over 15 amino acids. Trimming removed 2 bases from V and 1 base from J, with 10 bases in between. CDR3 coding DNA: TGTGCCAGCAGTTACGGCCTAGCGCGCACAGATACGCAGTATTTT. As protein: CASSYGLARTDTQYF.

This clonotype was recorded many times. The rearrangement uses TRBV29-1 and TRBJ2-1, with 7 nucleotides matching TRBD2. The J segment lost 2 bases and the V segment lost 4 bases, leaving 8 bases of the junction unmatched. The CDR3 extends over 15 amino acids. The germline V gene has CDR1 SQVTM and CDR2 ANQGSEA. The chain's CDR3 is CSVGRLASTYNEQFF. As DNA, the CDR3 is TGCAGCGTTGGGAGACTAGCCTCTACCTACAATGAGCAGTTCTTC.

This clonotype was seen repeatedly, ten times or more. The chain couples TRBV6-2 or TRBV6-3 to TRBJ2-1; D is perhaps TRBD2 (7 bases). This CDR3 contains 15 residues. Trimming took off 6 bases at V and 9 bases at J, with 21 bases between the two ends. The germline V gene encodes CDR1 MNHEY and CDR2 SVGEGT. The CDR3, as DNA: TGTGCCAGCAGACGAGGTCGGGGGGCCGCGAGTGAGCAGTTCTTC. This translates into CASRRGRGAASEQFF.

In this sample, this clonotype turned up many times. The rearrangement links TRBV5-1 to TRBJ2-5, with D unresolved. Germline-derived CDR1 and CDR2 are SGHRS and YFSETQ. The V end was cut by 4 bases, the J end by 4 bases, with 11 bases between. CDR3 length equals 13 residues. CDR3 DNA sequence: TGCGCCAGCAGCACCGACTCCCGAGAGACCCAGTACTTC. The encoded protein is CASSTDSRETQYF.

This clonotype was seen many times. CDR3 in DNA: TGCGCCAGCAGCCCGGACAGTCACTATGGCTACACCTTC. Encoded protein: CASSPDSHYGYTF. The V and J genes are TRBV5-1 and TRBJ1-2; possible D gene TRBD1, 6 bases. Trimming pared 4 bases from V and 3 bases from J, leaving 10 bases between. The CDR3 is made up of 13 amino acids. In germline, CDR1 is SGHRS, CDR2 YFSETQ. Based on the CDR3 plus reference TRBV5-1 and TRBJ1-2, the full variable domain is KAGVTQTPRYLIKTRGQQVTLSCSPISGHRSVSWYQQTPGQGLQFLFEYFSETQRNKGNFPGRFSGRQFSNSRSEMNVSTLELGDSALYLCASSPDSHYGYTFGSGTRLTVV.

This clonotype was picked up many times. This rearrangement joins TRBV7-2 to TRBJ1-2; D is perhaps TRBD1 (5 bases). The CDR3 covers 13 residues. V shed 1 base and J shed 8 bases, with 11 bases lying between them. Germline values: CDR1 SGHTA, CDR2 FQGNSA. CDR3 in amino acids: CASSLGREGGYTF. In DNA, the CDR3 is TGTGCCAGCAGCTTAGGCAGGGAGGGAGGCTACACCTTC.

This clonotype came up many times. The rearrangement joins TRBV5-1 to TRBJ2-2; 7 bases map to TRBD1. J was trimmed by 2 bases and V by 5 bases; bases with no gene match: 6. Germline V gene lookup returns CDR1 SGHRS and CDR2 YFSETQ. The CDR3 has 15 amino acids. CDR3 DNA sequence: TGCGCCAGCAGTTCCGGGACAGCCAACACCGGGGAGCTGTTTTTT. The encoded protein is CASSSGTANTGELFF. The whole variable domain, remainder taken from reference TRBV5-1 and TRBJ2-2, is KAGVTQTPRYLIKTRGQQVTLSCSPISGHRSVSWYQQTPGQGLQFLFEYFSETQRNKGNFPGRFSGRQFSNSRSEMNVSTLELGDSALYLCASSSGTANTGELFFGEGSRLTVL.

In its sample, this clonotype was seen many times. V and J are TRBV7-2 and TRBJ2-3; 7 bases are a match to TRBD2. CDR1 is SGHTA, CDR2 FQGNSA, per germline. The J segment lost 0 bases and the V segment lost 5 bases, leaving 8 bases of the junction unmatched. The CDR3 is 16 residues long. CDR3 protein: CASSRVVTSSTDTQYF. The CDR3 nucleotides read TGTGCCAGCAGCCGGGTCGTGACTAGCAGCACAGATACGCAGTATTTT.

The sample holds many counts of this clonotype. The V gene is TRBV7-2, the J gene TRBJ1-5; D might be TRBD1 (6 bases). Trimming removed 4 bases at V and 1 base at J, with 11 bases between. CDR3 length: 15 amino acids. Per the germline V gene, CDR1 is SGHTA and CDR2 is FQGNSA. This CDR3 is CASSSRGESNQPQHF. The CDR3 DNA follows: TGTGCCAGCAGCTCAAGGGGGGAGAGCAATCAGCCCCAGCATTTT.

This clonotype was counted ten times or more. The chain combines TRBV2 with TRBJ1-2; D gene ambiguous. Germline V gives CDR1 SNHLY, CDR2 FYNNEI. Trimming shortened V by 3 bases and J by 4 bases, and 18 bases separated the two germline ends. This CDR3 region has 16 residues. The CDR3 loop is CASSEVMAGDLYGYTF. As DNA, the CDR3 is TGTGCCAGCAGTGAGGTCATGGCAGGCGACCTCTATGGCTACACCTTC. The full variable domain, with the rest looked up from reference TRBV2 and TRBJ1-2, is EPEVTQTPSHQVTQMGQEVILRCVPISNHLYFYWYRQILGQKVEFLVSFYNNEISEKSEIFDDQFSVERPDGSNFTLKIRSTKLEDSAMYFCASSEVMAGDLYGYTFGSGTRLTVV.

This clonotype came up many times. The CDR3 loop is CATGGPKAYEQYF. The CDR3 DNA reads as TGTGCCACCGGCGGACCAAAGGCCTACGAGCAGTACTTC. The chain carries TRBV6-1 and TRBJ2-7, with unresolved D. V lost 10 bases and J 2 bases, leaving 15 bases between the germline ends. Germline CDR1 and CDR2: MNHNS and SASEGT. The CDR3 length is 13 residues.

This clonotype showed up many times. The rearrangement joins TRBV4-1 to TRBJ1-1; D possibly corresponds to TRBD1 (5 bases). The germline V gene has CDR1 MGHRA and CDR2 YSYEKL. V dropped 7 bases and J dropped 4 bases, with 13 bases sitting between them. The CDR3 runs 13 residues. The CDR3, as DNA: TGCGCCAGCAACCGGCGGGGGGGCACTGAAGCTTTCTTT. It specifies CASNRRGGTEAFF.

This clonotype appeared many times. This chain connects TRBV3-1 to TRBJ1-2; D uncertain. V shed 4 bases and J shed 4 bases, with 10 bases lying between them. The CDR3 contains 13 residues. Germline lookup yields CDR1 LGHDT and CDR2 YNNKEL (reference sequence). The CDR3 bases are TGTGCCAGCAGCCTCAGCAGCGGCTATGGCTACACCTTC. Translation gives CASSLSSGYGYTF.

Points on this clonotype: With a much larger clone just one base away, this may be a read error. The chain combines TRBV5-1 with TRBJ2-7; D remains ambiguous. The length of the CDR3 is 13 residues. Germline V gene lookup returns CDR1 SGHRS and CDR2 YFSETQ. The CDR3 is CASSLSSSYEQSF. Here the CDR3 DNA reads TGCGCCAGCAGCTTGTCCTCCTCCTACGAGCAGTCCTTC.

Many counts were recorded for this clonotype. The chain carries TRBV4-1 and TRBJ2-5, with a weak D call TRBD1 (6 bases). Germline V CDR1 and CDR2: MGHRA, YSYEKL. This CDR3 has 15 amino acids. V was cut by 3 bases and J by 2 bases, with 13 bases left in between. The chain's CDR3 is CASSHRQGRQETQYF. The CDR3 DNA is TGCGCCAGCAGCCACCGTCAGGGGCGGCAAGAGACCCAGTACTTC.

This clonotype was recorded many times. The chain recombines TRBV5-1 with TRBJ2-3; D perhaps matches TRBD1 (6 bases). Germline V gene sequence: CDR1 SGHRS, CDR2 YFSETQ. Between the trimmed V and J ends, which lost 4 bases and 3 bases, there was a span of 9 bases. This CDR3 is 13 amino acids long. This CDR3 is CASSQQGTDTQYF. The CDR3 coding sequence is TGCGCCAGCAGCCAACAGGGAACAGATACGCAGTATTTT.

In this sample, this clonotype turned up many times. CDR3 DNA: TGTGCCAGCAGCTTAGATCAGGGGCGCAACTATGGCTACACCTTC. It translates to CASSLDQGRNYGYTF. The chain has TRBV7-9 and TRBJ1-2; D is perhaps TRBD1 (6 bases). This CDR3 spans 15 amino acids. Trimming took 1 base from V and 2 from J, leaving 11 bases between them. Germline V lookup: CDR1 SEHNR, CDR2 FQNEAQ (reference sequence).

This clonotype was detected ten times or more. The gene calls are TRBV29-1 and TRBJ2-3; possibly TRBD2 for D (6 bases). Germline CDR1 SQVTM, CDR2 ANQGSEA. This CDR3 has 13 residues. V lost 2 bases, J lost 3 bases, and 9 bases lay in between. As DNA, the CDR3 is TGCAGCGTTGAAAACGCGGGAACAGATACGCAGTATTTT. Translated: CSVENAGTDTQYF.

This clonotype has ten or more counts. The chain recombines TRBV20-1 with TRBJ1-1, with TRBD1 as a possible D gene (5 bases). CDR3 size: 14 residues. Germline V gene data show CDR1 as DFQATT and CDR2 as SNEGSKA (reference sequence). Trimming stripped 6 bases from V and 0 bases from J, with 14 bases between. The CDR3 DNA is TGCAGTGCCCTCCTCGCGGGGGTGAACACTGAAGCTTTCTTT. This sequence encodes CSALLAGVNTEAFF.